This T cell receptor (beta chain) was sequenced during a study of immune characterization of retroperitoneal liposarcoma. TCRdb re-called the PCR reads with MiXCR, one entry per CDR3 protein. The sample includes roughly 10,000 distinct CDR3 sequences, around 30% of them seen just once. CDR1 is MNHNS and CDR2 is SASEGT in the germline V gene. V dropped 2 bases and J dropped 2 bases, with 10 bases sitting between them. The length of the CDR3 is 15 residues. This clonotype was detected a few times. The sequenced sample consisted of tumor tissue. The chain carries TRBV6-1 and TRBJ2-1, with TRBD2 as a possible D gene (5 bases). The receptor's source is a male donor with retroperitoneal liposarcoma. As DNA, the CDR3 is TGTGCCAGCAGTGAATCCATCGGGACCTACAATGAGCAGTTCTTC. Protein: CASSESIGTYNEQFF.